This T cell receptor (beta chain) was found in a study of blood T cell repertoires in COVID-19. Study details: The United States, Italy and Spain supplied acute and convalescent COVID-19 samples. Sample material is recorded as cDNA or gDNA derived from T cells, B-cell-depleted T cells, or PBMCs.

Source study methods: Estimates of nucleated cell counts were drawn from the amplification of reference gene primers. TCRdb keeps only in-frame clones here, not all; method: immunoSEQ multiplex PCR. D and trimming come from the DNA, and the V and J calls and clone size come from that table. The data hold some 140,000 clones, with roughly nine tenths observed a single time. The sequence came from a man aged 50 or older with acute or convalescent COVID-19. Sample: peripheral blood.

CDR3: CAWSQGRGGESELFF. The CDR3 nucleotides read TGTGCCTGGAGTCAGGGGCGGGGGGGCGAGTCGGAGCTGTTTTTT. This sequence joins TRBV30 and TRBJ2-2; 9 bases match TRBD2. The CDR3 is made up of 15 amino acids. In germline, CDR1 is GTSNPN, CDR2 SVGIG (reference sequence). Unmatched junction bases numbered 11, after V lost 2 bases and J lost 10 bases. Full variable domain (remainder filled in from reference TRBV30 and TRBJ2-2): SQTIHQWPATLVQPVGSPLSLECTVEGTSNPNLYWYRQAAGRGLQLLFYSVGIGQISSEVPQNLSASRPQDRQFILSSKKLLLSDSGFYLCAWSQGRGGESELFFGEGSRLTVL.